One and the same sample provided the 18 T cell receptor beta chains below, sequenced in a study of CDR3 diversity in severe acne. TCRdb reprocessed the PCR reads via MiXCR and lists one record per CDR3 protein. The sample gives 89,000 or so distinct CDR3 sequences, approximately 52% of which show up once; 9.5% to 13% is in the top ten. The sequenced sample was blood. The origin of the receptors is a male donor in good health, serving as a control.

The rearrangement joins TRBV9 to TRBJ1-1; D is perhaps TRBD1 (5 bases). Germline V lookup: CDR1 SGDLS, CDR2 YYNGEE. CDR3 size: 15 residues. V lost 3 bases, J lost 3 bases, and 15 bases lay in between. The CDR3 region is CASSAWGRSDTEAFF. The CDR3 coding sequence is TGTGCCAGCAGCGCTTGGGGCAGGTCCGACACTGAAGCTTTCTTT.

The gene calls are TRBV10-3 and TRBJ1-3; no clear D. Germline lookup yields CDR1 ENHRY and CDR2 SYGVKD. The V end lost 8 bases, the J end lost 3 bases, and 5 bases lay between the germline ends. The CDR3 contains 11 residues. CDR3 in DNA: TGTGCCATCGGGATTGGAAACACCATATATTTT. Translating gives CAIGIGNTIYF.

This clonotype is labeled medium-sized (0.01 to 0.1%). V usage is TRBV10-3 and J usage is TRBJ1-2; a weak D match, TRBD1 (6 bases). CDR3 length equals 18 residues. Trimming shortened V by 0 bases and J by 4 bases, and 21 bases separated the two germline ends. CDR1 ENHRY and CDR2 SYGVKD come from the germline V gene. The CDR3 DNA sequence: TGTGCCATCAGTGAGTCGATTTCGGTTTACAGGGCGGGCTATGGCTACACCTTC. Amino acid sequence: CAISESISVYRAGYGYTF.

V gene TRBV29-1 combines with J gene TRBJ2-1; D gene uncertain. The length of the CDR3 is 10 residues. Trimming removed 8 bases at V and 5 bases at J, with 7 bases between. CDR1 and CDR2 from the germline V gene are SQVTM and ANQGSEA. The CDR3 DNA is TGCAGCTTGGGGAACAATGAGCAGTTCTTC. This sequence encodes CSLGNNEQFF.

This clonotype has a handful of counts. The chain carries TRBV7-3 and TRBJ2-2; weak D call: TRBD1 (6 bases). The CDR3 runs to 15 residues. Germline CDR1 reads SGHTA; CDR2 reads FQGTGA. The germline V and J ends were trimmed by 7 bases and 7 bases, with 19 bases remaining between them. The DNA of the CDR3 is TGTGCCAGCAAAAGTGGGACAACCGGCAGCGGGGAGCTGTTTTTT. It is translated as CASKSGTTGSGELFF. Complete variable domain (other parts from reference TRBV7-3 and TRBJ2-2): GAGVSQTPSNKVTEKGKYVELRCDPISGHTALYWYRQSLGQGPEFLIYFQGTGAADDSGLPNDRFFAVRPEGSVSTLKIQRTERGDSAVYLCASKSGTTGSGELFFGEGSRLTVL.

This clonotype has a count of ten or more. Relative to the germline gene, one junction end is altered; a read error may explain this. The rearrangement uses TRBV7-7 and TRBJ1-5; D not certain. This CDR3 spans 14 amino acids. CDR1 is SSHAT and CDR2 is FNYEAQ in the germline V gene (reference sequence). CDR3 coding DNA: TGTGCTAGCAGCTCCCCAAGCGGAAATCAGCCCCAGCATTTT. It is translated as CASSSPSGNQPQHF.

The chain recombines TRBV24-1 with TRBJ1-2, with D unresolved. This CDR3 is 16 amino acids long. Trimming pared 2 bases from V and 4 bases from J, leaving 16 bases between. The germline V gene has CDR1 KGHDR and CDR2 SFDVKD. In nucleotides, the CDR3 is TGTGCCACCAGTGATTCCCAACGGGATCCACTCTATGGCTACACCTTC. This encodes CATSDSQRDPLYGYTF.

The V gene is TRBV20-1, the J gene TRBJ2-7; 11 nucleotides align to TRBD2. V shed 6 bases, J shed 7 bases, and the junction held 8 bases outside the gene matches. Germline CDR1 DFQATT, CDR2 SNEGSKA (reference sequence). The CDR3 has 13 amino acids. CDR3 in amino acids: CSAPLAGEREQYF. CDR3 sequence (DNA): TGCAGTGCGCCACTAGCGGGAGAACGGGAGCAGTACTTC.

The sample holds many counts of this clonotype. The V gene is TRBV7-3, the J gene TRBJ1-1, with D perhaps matching TRBD1 (6 bases). The V end lost 7 bases, the J end lost 1 base, and 19 bases lay between the germline ends. Germline V gives CDR1 SGHTA, CDR2 FQGTGA. This CDR3 is 16 amino acids long. This CDR3 is CASTKDPGATNTEAFF. CDR3 nucleotides: TGTGCCAGCACCAAGGACCCAGGGGCTACGAACACTGAAGCTTTCTTT.

This clonotype appeared a few times. V gene TRBV4-1 combines with J gene TRBJ2-2, with 7 positions matching TRBD2. With 4 bases clipped from V and 3 bases from J, the junction kept 14 bases outside the gene matches. The germline gives CDR1 MGHRA, CDR2 YSYEKL. The CDR3 sequence is 18 residues long. The CDR3 loop reads CASSPLGSGASDTGELFF. CDR3 nucleotide sequence: TGCGCCAGCAGCCCCTTGGGGAGCGGGGCCTCGGACACCGGGGAGCTGTTTTTT.

This clonotype has more than one count but fewer than ten. The chain recombines TRBV25-1 with TRBJ1-5; D not certain. There are 13 residues in the CDR3. Germline-derived CDR1 and CDR2 are MGHDK and SYGVNS. V lost 5 bases and J 9 bases, leaving 14 bases between the germline ends. The CDR3 DNA is TGTGCCAGCAGTTCAAACGGGATCAGGCCCCAGCATTTT. This sequence encodes CASSSNGIRPQHF.

This clonotype appeared many times. This chain links TRBV6-4 with TRBJ2-3, with TRBD2 identical over 11 bases. The germline CDR1 and CDR2 sequences are MRHNA and SNTAGT. The CDR3 is made up of 17 amino acids. V lost 6 bases, J lost 4 bases, and 12 bases stayed unmatched. The CDR3 nucleotides are TGTGCCAGCAGCCGGAATAGCGGGAGGGCATCAGCAGATACGCAGTATTTT. Amino acids: CASSRNSGRASADTQYF.

This clonotype was observed many times. This chain connects TRBV11-2 to TRBJ2-7, with TRBD1 matching 9 bases. CDR3 length: 15 amino acids. Per the germline V gene, CDR1 is SGHAT and CDR2 is FQNNGV. V gave up 0 bases and J gave up 4 bases; unmatched junction bases: 4. CDR3 in DNA: TGTGCCAGCAGCTTAGAGCTCGGACAGGGGTACGAGCAGTACTTC. Translating it yields CASSLELGQGYEQYF. The whole variable domain, filled in from reference TRBV11-2 and TRBJ2-7, reads EAGVAQSPRYKIIEKRQSVAFWCNPISGHATLYWYQQILGQGPKLLIQFQNNGVVDDSQLPKDRFSAERLKGVDSTLKIQPAKLEDSAVYLCASSLELGQGYEQYFGPGTRLTVT.

This clonotype was counted many times. The rearrangement joins TRBV9 to TRBJ2-3, with 8 bases that match TRBD2. This CDR3 is 20 amino acids long. V shed 3 bases, J shed 2 bases, and the junction held 20 bases outside the gene matches. Germline CDR1 SGDLS, CDR2 YYNGEE. CDR3 nucleotide sequence: TGTGCCAGCAGCGCCAGCACGCGGGGGGCCGAACCGCTACACACAGATACGCAGTATTTT. It encodes CASSASTRGAEPLHTDTQYF. The whole variable domain, filled in from reference TRBV9 and TRBJ2-3, reads DSGVTQTPKHLITATGQRVTLRCSPRSGDLSVYWYQQSLDQGLQFLIQYYNGEERAKGNILERFSAQQFPDLHSELNLSSLELGDSALYFCASSASTRGAEPLHTDTQYFGPGTRLTVL.

In this sample, this clonotype turned up many times. The CDR3 nucleotides read TGTGCCAGCAGGGTGACAGGGGGAAGAGGTGAAAAACTGTTTTTT. This codes for CASRVTGGRGEKLFF. This chain connects TRBV6-5 to TRBJ1-4; 9 nucleotides match TRBD1. The CDR3 consists of 15 residues. V gave up 6 bases and J gave up 7 bases; unmatched junction bases: 9. The V gene's germline CDR1 is MNHEY and CDR2 SVGAGI.

The V and J genes are TRBV12-3 or TRBV12-4 and TRBJ1-1, with TRBD1 matching over 11 bases. This CDR3 comprises 13 residues. With 3 bases clipped from V and 11 bases from J, the junction kept 5 bases outside the gene matches. The CDR3: CASSFGDRGEAFF. CDR3 nucleotide sequence: TGTGCCAGCAGTTTTGGGGACAGGGGGGAGGCTTTCTTT.

The CDR3 DNA reads as TGTGCCAGCAGCGGACAGGGGAACACTGAAGCTTTCTTT. The encoded protein is CASSGQGNTEAFF. V is TRBV7-2 and J is TRBJ1-1, with TRBD1 matching over 8 bases. The CDR3 runs 13 residues. The J segment lost 1 base and the V segment lost 5 bases, leaving 0 bases of the junction unmatched. Germline assignment: CDR1 SGHTA and CDR2 FQGNSA. Full variable domain (remainder filled in from reference TRBV7-2 and TRBJ1-1): GAGVSQSPSNKVTEKGKDVELRCDPISGHTALYWYRQSLGQGLEFLIYFQGNSAPDKSGLPSDRFSAERTGGSVSTLTIQRTQQEDSAVYLCASSGQGNTEAFFGQGTRLTVV.

This chain joins TRBV5-6 and TRBJ2-7; the match to TRBD1 covers 10 bases. The V gene's germline CDR1 is SGHDT and CDR2 YYEEEE. There are 14 residues in the CDR3. With 4 bases clipped from V and 3 bases from J, the junction kept 4 bases outside the gene matches. CDR3 region: CASSRGTGDYEQYF. CDR3 in DNA: TGTGCCAGCAGCCGCGGGACAGGGGACTACGAGCAGTACTTC.